Listed below are T cell receptor beta chains from one sample, sequenced in a study of T cell responses to AZD1222 COVID-19 vaccine. Assay: immunoSEQ multiplex PCR; the TCRdb copy retains only in-frame clones and omits some. The profile shows roughly 150,000 clones, 75% to 90% of them singletons. The sequencing used peripheral blood, collected after recovery from COVID-19. The receptors shown here come from an adult who had recovered from COVID-19. CDR3s include the opening cysteine and the closing phenylalanine or tryptophan. The order of the fields is D gene, J gene, V gene, clone size, CDR3 DNA, CDR3 protein. D genes are given only for firm matches. Size values are once, few and many counts, or a class for expanded clones, and some rows have none.

>NA|TRBJ2-7|TRBV19|NA
TGTGCCAGTAGTGTTGAAAGGAGCTCCTACGAGCAGTACTTC
CASSVERSSYEQYF
>NA|TRBJ1-1|TRBV11-2|NA
TGTGCCAGCAGCTTAGCATTAAAAGTGGTGAACACTGAAGCTTTCTTT
CASSLALKVVNTEAFF
>NA|TRBJ2-7|TRBV29-1|once
TGCAGCGTTTCCTCCCACTACGAGCAGTACTTC
CSVSSHYEQYF
>NA|TRBJ2-3|TRBV7-2|NA
TGTGCCAGCAGCTTAGGGAGAAGGGGCACAGATACGCAGTATTTT
CASSLGRRGTDTQYF
>NA|TRBJ1-3|TRBV4-2|NA
TGTGCCAGCAGCCAAGATAAGAGGGACACCATATATTTT
CASSQDKRDTIYF
>NA|TRBJ1-1|TRBV28|NA
TGTGCCAGCAGTTTAAGTCCTAACACTGAAGCTTTCTTT
CASSLSPNTEAFF
>NA|TRBJ1-1|TRBV7-9|NA
TGTGCCAGCAGCTTAGATTTCGGAATGAACACTGAAGCTTTCTTT
CASSLDFGMNTEAFF
>TRBD2|TRBJ2-7|TRBV28|NA
TGTGCCAGCAGTTCTAGCGGGAGGTACTACGAGCAGTACTTC
CASSSSGRYYEQYF
>NA|TRBJ1-1|TRBV10-3|NA
TGTGCCATCAGTACGAGTATCGCTGAAGCTTTCTTT
CAISTSIAEAFF
>NA|TRBJ2-2|TRBV7-2|NA
TGTGCCAGCAGCTCAGGCGGGGGCGGCACCGGGGAGCTGTTTTTT
CASSSGGGGTGELFF
>NA|TRBJ1-2|TRBV4-2|NA
TGTGCCAGCAGCCAAGATTCGGGTACTAACTATGGCTACACCTTC
CASSQDSGTNYGYTF
>NA|TRBJ1-2|TRBV19|NA
TGTGCCAGTCGCGAGCGCGGGAGCGGCTACACCTTC
CASRERGSGYTF
>NA|TRBJ1-5|TRBV7-2|NA
TGTGCCAGCAGCTCGACAAATCAGCCCCAGCATTTT
CASSSTNQPQHF
>TRBD2|TRBJ2-1|TRBV20-1|NA
TGCAGTGCAAGTACTAGCGGGAGGCCCTACAATGAGCAGTTCTTC
CSASTSGRPYNEQFF
>NA|TRBJ1-4|TRBV7-9|NA
TGTGCCAGCAGCTTAGTCGGACCAGTTGAGGAAAAACTGTTTTTT
CASSLVGPVEEKLFF
>TRBD1|TRBJ1-3|TRBV28|few
TGTGCCAGCAGTCCTCCGGGACAGGGAAACACCATATATTTT
CASSPPGQGNTIYF
>TRBD1|TRBJ1-3|TRBV27|once
TGTGCCAGCAGAGGGACAGGGTATGGAAACACCATATATTTT
CASRGTGYGNTIYF
>NA|TRBJ1-6|TRBV3-1/TRBV3-2|NA
TGTGCCAGCAGCCAGACGGCAGTCTATAATTCACCCCTCCACTTT
CASSQTAVYNSPLHF
>NA|TRBJ2-7|TRBV10-3|many
TGTGCCATCACCGGGCAGGGCGAAGACTACGAGCAGTACTTC
CAITGQGEDYEQYF
>NA|TRBJ1-3|TRBV7-8|NA
TGTGCCAGCAGCCAACGAACAGGCTCTGGAAACACCATATATTTT
CASSQRTGSGNTIYF
>TRBD1|TRBJ2-1|TRBV5-1|few
TGCGCCAGCAGTTACCGACCGGGACAGGGGGCGAGGAATGAGCAGTTCTTC
CASSYRPGQGARNEQFF
>NA|TRBJ1-3|TRBV13|NA
TGTGCCAGCAGCTTAGGAATTGGTGACAGAGGAAACACCATATATTTT
CASSLGIGDRGNTIYF
>NA|TRBJ1-2|TRBV5-4|NA
TGTGCCGGTACAGGGAGCTACAACGACTATGGCTACACCTTC
CAGTGSYNDYGYTF
>TRBD1|TRBJ2-7|TRBV11-1|NA
TGTGCCAGCAGCTTAGAGACAGGGGAATCCTACGAGCAGTACTTC
CASSLETGESYEQYF
>TRBD1|TRBJ1-5|TRBV28|NA
TGTGCCAGCACCGGCCAGGGGACAGGGAATCAGCCCCAGCATTTT
CASTGQGTGNQPQHF
>NA|TRBJ1-2|TRBV4-3|NA
TGCGCCAGCAGCCAAGTCGGACAGCGCTATGGCTACACCTTC
CASSQVGQRYGYTF
>NA|TRBJ1-2|TRBV18|once
TGTGCCAGCTCACCCACCGACGGGGGCGTGTTTGGCTACACCTTC
CASSPTDGGVFGYTF
>TRBD2|TRBJ2-7|TRBV6-5|NA
TGTGCCAGCGGGACTAGCGTTTCCTACGAGCAGTACTTC
CASGTSVSYEQYF
>NA|TRBJ2-3|TRBV9|NA
TGTGCCAGCAGCGTATCTGGAGATACGCAGTATTTT
CASSVSGDTQYF
>NA|TRBJ1-3|TRBV5-6|NA
TGTGCCAGCAGCTTGCTCGGGCCCTCTGGAAACACCATATATTTT
CASSLLGPSGNTIYF
>NA|TRBJ1-2|TRBV3-1/TRBV3-2|NA
TGTGCCAGCAGTCATATGGCACAGGGAGGCTACACCTTC
CASSHMAQGGYTF
>TRBD1|TRBJ2-7|TRBV4-1|few
TGCGCCAGCAGCCAAGCCGGACAGGGAGACGAGCAGTACTTC
CASSQAGQGDEQYF
>TRBD2|TRBJ2-7|TRBV27|NA
TGTGCCAGCAGTTCGACTAGCGGGAGGGGGGGGCAGTACTTC
CASSSTSGRGGQYF
>TRBD2|TRBJ2-2|TRBV9|once
TGTGCCAGCAGCCTCCTGGGCGGGGGAACCGGGGAGCTGTTTTTT
CASSLLGGGTGELFF
>TRBD1|TRBJ1-3|TRBV5-1|NA
TGCGCCAGCAGACAGGGGACCACCTCTGGAAACACCATATATTTT
CASRQGTTSGNTIYF
>TRBD2|TRBJ2-1|TRBV24-1|NA
TGTGCCACCAGTGCCGGGACTAGCGGGAGGGGGGGTGAGCAGTTCTTC
CATSAGTSGRGGEQFF
>TRBD2|TRBJ2-3|TRBV7-2|NA
TGTGCCATCACCGGACGCGAGCGGGGGGGCCGTAGCACAGATACGCAGTATTTT
CAITGRERGGRSTDTQYF
>NA|TRBJ1-2|TRBV7-8|NA
TGTGCCAGCAGCTCTACAGGGCACTATGGCTACACCTTC
CASSSTGHYGYTF
>NA|TRBJ2-1|TRBV5-6|NA
TGTGCCAGCAGCTTAGGGCGGGACAGATACAATGAGCAGTTCTTC
CASSLGRDRYNEQFF
>NA|TRBJ2-2|TRBV5-1|NA
TGCGCCAGCAGCGGGGGTGCCGAGGGCGGGGAGCTGTTTTTT
CASSGGAEGGELFF
>TRBD1|TRBJ1-1|TRBV18|NA
TGTGCCAGCTCACTACAGTCAGGGACAGGGGGGAGGTCTGAAGCTTTCTTT
CASSLQSGTGGRSEAFF
>TRBD1|TRBJ2-7|TRBV7-9|once
TGTGCCAGCAGTCCTCATCAGGGACAGTCTAACACCTACGAGCAGTACTTC
CASSPHQGQSNTYEQYF
>NA|TRBJ2-5|TRBV10-3|once
TGTGCCATCAGTGAGTTCAGGGAGGAGACCCAGTACTTC
CAISEFREETQYF
>NA|TRBJ1-4|TRBV10-3|NA
TGTGCCATCAGTGAGGTGGACGAAAAACTGTTTTTT
CAISEVDEKLFF
>NA|TRBJ2-3|TRBV5-6|NA
TGTGCCAGCAGCTTGGAGAGGGTGGGGGCAGATACGCAGTATTTT
CASSLERVGADTQYF
>NA|TRBJ1-2|TRBV20-1|NA
TGCAGTGCTAGTCTCGATTATGGCTACACCTTC
CSASLDYGYTF
>NA|TRBJ2-3|TRBV4-3|NA
TGCGCCAGCAGCCTCAGAGGTCAAGGCACAGATACGCAGTATTTT
CASSLRGQGTDTQYF
>NA|TRBJ2-1|TRBV11-2|once
TGTGCCAGCAGCTTCGGGACCACAAGAGATGAGCAGTTCTTC
CASSFGTTRDEQFF
>NA|TRBJ2-2|TRBV5-6|NA
TGTGCCAGCAGCTTGGGCCCGAACACCGGGGAGCTGTTTTTT
CASSLGPNTGELFF
>NA|TRBJ2-3|TRBV7-2|NA
TGTGCCAGCAGCTTAGCAGGACAGGATACGCAGTATTTT
CASSLAGQDTQYF
>TRBD2|TRBJ2-1|TRBV5-4|NA
TGTGCCAGCAGCCAACCCGGACTAGCGGGGCCCAATGAGCAGTTCTTC
CASSQPGLAGPNEQFF
>TRBD2|TRBJ2-3|TRBV3-1/TRBV3-2|NA
TGTGCCAGCAGCCTCGGACTAGCGGGTGGCACAGATACGCAGTATTTT
CASSLGLAGGTDTQYF
>NA|TRBJ1-2|TRBV7-8|few
TGTGCCAGCAGCCCCCTTCAGGCGCGCGGCTACACCTTC
CASSPLQARGYTF
>NA|TRBJ1-3|TRBV4-2|NA
TGTGCCAGCAGCCAAGGGACAGCGGCAAACACCATATATTTT
CASSQGTAANTIYF
>NA|TRBJ2-7|TRBV10-3|NA
TGTGCCATCATGGGCAGCTCCTACGAGCAGTACTTC
CAIMGSSYEQYF
>NA|TRBJ2-7|TRBV28|NA
TGTGCCAGCAGTGGCAGGGTAACCTACGAGCAGTACTTC
CASSGRVTYEQYF
>NA|TRBJ1-1|TRBV6-1|NA
TGTGCCAGCAGTGAAGCGCGGGGGAACACTGAAGCTTTCTTT
CASSEARGNTEAFF